Below, one T cell receptor beta chain is given with its context. The CDR3 is 15 residues long. Germline V gene data show CDR1 as LNHDA and CDR2 as SQIVND (reference sequence). Trimming at V came to 11 bases and at J to 1 base, leaving 10 bases not matched to a gene. TCRdb's table, derived via immunoSEQ multiplex PCR, lists solely in-frame clones and lacks some. The sample lists more than 150,000 clones, approximately 91% occurring once. This sample was included in a study of T cell responses to AZD1222 COVID-19 vaccine. This clonotype was obtained from an adult who received the AZD1222 COVID-19 vaccine. This chain uses TRBV19 with TRBJ2-3; 9 bases map to TRBD2. Specimen: peripheral blood, collected 28 days after the second AZD1222 dose. The CDR3 region is CAPKGLARGTDTQYF. The CDR3 bases are TGTGCCCCAAAAGGACTAGCGCGGGGCACAGATACGCAGTATTTT.